The 9 T cell receptor beta chains presented below share a single source sample, sequenced in a study of blood T cell repertoires in COVID-19. Clones were sequenced by immunoSEQ multiplex PCR, and TCRdb holds only the in-frame ones, with some missing. The sample shows fewer than 700,000 clones, 85% to 90% of them seen only once. Sequencing was done on a sample of peripheral blood. The receptors originated from a woman in her 50s with COVID-19, enrolled during active disease.

This chain uses TRBV5-1 with TRBJ2-1; D gene uncertain. The CDR3 sequence is 14 residues long. Germline loops: CDR1 SGHRS, CDR2 YFSETQ. Trimming cost V 6 bases and J 4 bases, with 14 bases left between them. This CDR3 reads CASTPRGRYNEQFF. The DNA of the CDR3 is TGCGCCAGCACCCCGCGCGGAAGATACAATGAGCAGTTCTTC.

The chain recombines TRBV5-4 with TRBJ2-2; a weak D match, TRBD2 (6 bases). Germline V gene lookup returns CDR1 SGHNT and CDR2 YYREEE (reference sequence). V lost 5 bases to trimming and J lost 5 bases, with 19 bases between them. CDR3 length equals 16 residues. The CDR3 bases are TGTGCCAGCAGTTTGAAGGGGACTGGAAAGACCGGGGAGCTGTTTTTT. Amino acids: CASSLKGTGKTGELFF.

The rearrangement uses TRBV7-2 and TRBJ2-5, with 8 bases fitting TRBD2. Germline V gene lookup returns CDR1 SGHTA and CDR2 FQGNSA. The CDR3 totals 15 residues. V was pared by 2 bases and J by 5 bases, with 7 bases of the junction left unmatched. The chain's CDR3 is CASSLFGGAGETQYF. The CDR3 DNA reads TGTGCCAGCAGCTTATTCGGGGGGGCCGGGGAGACCCAGTACTTC.

J is TRBJ2-7 and V is TRBV18, with D maybe TRBD1 (5 bases). Trimming removed 3 bases from V and 3 bases from J, with 12 bases in between. This CDR3 is 14 amino acids long. Germline assignment: CDR1 KGHSH and CDR2 LQKENI. CDR3: CASSPPPGIYEQYF. The CDR3 coding sequence is TGTGCCAGCTCACCTCCCCCAGGGATCTACGAGCAGTACTTC. The complete variable domain, with remaining parts taken from reference TRBV18 and TRBJ2-7, reads NAGVMQNPRHLVRRRGQEARLRCSPMKGHSHVYWYRQLPEEGLKFMVYLQKENIIDESGMPKERFSAEFPKEGPSILRIQQVVRGDSAAYFCASSPPPGIYEQYFGPGTRLTVT.

The chain links TRBV27 to TRBJ1-2; D ambiguous. The V end was cut by 3 bases, the J end by 0 bases, with 5 bases between. CDR1 MNHEY and CDR2 SMNVEV come from the germline V gene (reference sequence). This CDR3 has 13 amino acids. CDR3 residues: CASSFRANYGYTF. Here the CDR3 DNA reads TGTGCCAGCAGTTTTCGAGCTAACTATGGCTACACCTTC.

The chain is built from TRBV7-8 and TRBJ1-5; a possible D gene is TRBD1 (5 bases). From germline, CDR1 is SGHVS and CDR2 FQNEAQ. Trimming shortened V by 5 bases and J by 4 bases, and 27 bases separated the two germline ends. The CDR3 runs 19 residues. CDR3 sequence: CASSNTRQTARRVNQPQHF. CDR3 sequence (DNA): TGTGCCAGCAGCAATACCCGTCAGACGGCGCGCAGGGTAAATCAGCCCCAGCATTTT.

The genes are TRBV4-1 and TRBJ1-1; TRBD1 is a possible D gene (5 bases). Trimming removed 0 bases at V and 3 bases at J, with 11 bases between. Germline V gives CDR1 MGHRA, CDR2 YSYEKL. The CDR3 is 15 residues long. CDR3 in amino acids: CASSQDEGGDTEAFF. The CDR3 nucleotides read TGCGCCAGCAGCCAAGATGAAGGAGGGGACACTGAAGCTTTCTTT.

The gene calls are TRBV5-4 and TRBJ1-1, with 7 bases matching TRBD1. CDR1 is SGHNT, CDR2 YYREEE, per germline (reference sequence). J gave up 5 bases and V 4 bases, and 8 bases lay outside the gene matches. The CDR3 totals 14 residues. CDR3 sequence (DNA): TGTGCCAGCAGCATGACAGGGTCGGTGACTGAAGCTTTCTTT. Residues: CASSMTGSVTEAFF.

The chain employs TRBV11-2 and TRBJ2-7; TRBD1 matches 11 bases. Germline loops: CDR1 SGHAT, CDR2 FQNNGV. V was clipped by 3 bases and J by 3 bases; unmatched bases: 7. The length of the CDR3 is 16 residues. The CDR3 coding sequence is TGTGCCAGCAGCTTGGGGGCCGGGACAGGGGGCTACGAGCAGTACTTC. Translating gives CASSLGAGTGGYEQYF.